A single T cell receptor beta chain is shown here with its context. Its antigen is unidentified. This sample was taken from a study of T cell repertoires in cytomegalovirus infection. Study details: TCR beta signatures that were public indicated CMV infection and matching HLA type.

This CDR3 is built from 15 residues. CDR1 and CDR2 (germline): SGHTA, FQGNSA. With 0 bases removed from V and 5 bases from J, the gap between germline ends came to 13 bases. TCRdb processed the reads anew with MiXCR; each CDR3 protein has one entry. The sample carries 35,000 or so distinct CDR3 sequences, around half recorded once. Study outcomes and limitations: Dominating the ex vivo response were TCR beta clonotypes that were CMV-specific and HLA-C-restricted.

This sequence originates from a human donor in good health (CMV status not recorded). Some clones in this sample may be carry-over from other donors' samples. The rearrangement links TRBV7-2 to TRBJ1-1; TRBD1 is a possible D gene (6 bases). The specimen was CD8+ T cells from cultured PBMCs, collected from culture after CMV antigen stimulation. CDR3 nucleotides: TGTGCCAGCAGCTTAGCGGTAGGGGGGGGAACTGAAGCTTTCTTT. It translates to CASSLAVGGGTEAFF.